This entry is about one T cell receptor (beta chain). Sequencing used immunoSEQ multiplex PCR; TCRdb keeps in-frame clones, though not all of them. The sample has about 440,000 clones; around 90% are singletons. Enrolled through a virtual design, the participants were between 18 and 89 years of age and came from approximately 25 US areas. Participants' own reports of clinical history determined their cohort assignment. The entry originates in a study of blood T cell repertoires in COVID-19. Study as a whole: PBMCs, B-cell-depleted T cells, or T cells were the source of the cDNA or gDNA that made up the material.

The CDR3 extends over 14 amino acids. Germline V gives CDR1 LNHDA, CDR2 SQIVND (reference sequence). V was cut by 3 bases and J by 0 bases, with 9 bases left in between. The source material was PBMCs or T cells enriched from blood (not recorded which). The chain carries TRBV19 and TRBJ2-7; D possibly corresponds to TRBD1 (5 bases). This sequence originates from a woman aged 18 to 35 with acute COVID-19. CDR3 residues: CASSMGQISYEQYF. The CDR3 nucleotides read TGTGCCAGTAGTATGGGGCAGATCTCCTACGAGCAGTACTTC.